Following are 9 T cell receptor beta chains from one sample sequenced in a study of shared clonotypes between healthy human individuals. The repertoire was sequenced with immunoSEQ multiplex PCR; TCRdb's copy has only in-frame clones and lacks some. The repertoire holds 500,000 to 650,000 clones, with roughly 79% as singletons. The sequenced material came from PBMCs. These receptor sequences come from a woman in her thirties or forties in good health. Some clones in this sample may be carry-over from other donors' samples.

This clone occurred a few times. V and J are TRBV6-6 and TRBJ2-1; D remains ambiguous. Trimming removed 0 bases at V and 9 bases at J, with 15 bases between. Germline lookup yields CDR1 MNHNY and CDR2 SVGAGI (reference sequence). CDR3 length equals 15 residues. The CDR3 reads CASSYSFPALGEQFF. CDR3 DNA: TGTGCCAGCAGTTACTCCTTTCCGGCCCTTGGTGAGCAGTTCTTC.

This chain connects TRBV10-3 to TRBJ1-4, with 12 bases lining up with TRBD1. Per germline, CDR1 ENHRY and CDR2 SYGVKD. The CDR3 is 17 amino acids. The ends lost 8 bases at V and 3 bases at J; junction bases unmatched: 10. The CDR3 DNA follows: TGTGCCATCCGACCGGGACAGGGGGCGCAGGCTAATGAAAAACTGTTTTTT. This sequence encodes CAIRPGQGAQANEKLFF.

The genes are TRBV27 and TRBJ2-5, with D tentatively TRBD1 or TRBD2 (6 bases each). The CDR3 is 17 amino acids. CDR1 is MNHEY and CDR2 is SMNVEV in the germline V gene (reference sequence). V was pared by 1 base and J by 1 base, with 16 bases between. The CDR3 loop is CASSLWSGAGLQETQYF. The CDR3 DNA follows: TGTGCCAGCAGTTTATGGTCGGGGGCAGGACTCCAAGAGACCCAGTACTTC.

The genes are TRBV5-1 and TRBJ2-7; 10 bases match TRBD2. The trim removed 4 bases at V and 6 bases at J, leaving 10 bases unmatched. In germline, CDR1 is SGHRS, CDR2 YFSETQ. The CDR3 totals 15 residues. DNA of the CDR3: TGCGCCAGCAGCCCCGGGACTAGCGTTGTCTCCGAGCAGTACTTC. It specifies CASSPGTSVVSEQYF.

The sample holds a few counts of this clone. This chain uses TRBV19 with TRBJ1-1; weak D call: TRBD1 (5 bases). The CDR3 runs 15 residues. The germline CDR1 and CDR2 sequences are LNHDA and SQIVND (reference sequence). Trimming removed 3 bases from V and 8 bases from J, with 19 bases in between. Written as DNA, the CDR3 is TGTGCCAGTAGTATCGGACCCGGCGGGGGGTCCGAAGCTTTCTTT. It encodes CASSIGPGGGSEAFF.

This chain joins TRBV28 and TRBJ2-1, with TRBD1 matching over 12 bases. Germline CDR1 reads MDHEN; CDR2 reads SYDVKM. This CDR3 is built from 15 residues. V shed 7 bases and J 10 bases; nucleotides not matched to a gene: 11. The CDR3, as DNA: TGTGCCAGCAAAAAGGGGGACAGGGGGCGCCGGGAGCAGTTCTTC. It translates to CASKKGDRGRREQFF. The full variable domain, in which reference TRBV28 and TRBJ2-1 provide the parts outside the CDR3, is DVKVTQSSRYLVKRTGEKVFLECVQDMDHENMFWYRQDPGLGLRLIYFSYDVKMKEKGDIPEGYSVSREKKERFSLILESASTNQTSMYLCASKKGDRGRREQFFGPGTRLTVL.

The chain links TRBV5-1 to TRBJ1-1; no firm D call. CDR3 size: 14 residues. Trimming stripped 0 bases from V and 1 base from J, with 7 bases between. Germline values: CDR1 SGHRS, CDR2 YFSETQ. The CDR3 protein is CASSLEVWNTEAFF. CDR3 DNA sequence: TGCGCCAGCAGCTTGGAAGTCTGGAACACTGAAGCTTTCTTT.

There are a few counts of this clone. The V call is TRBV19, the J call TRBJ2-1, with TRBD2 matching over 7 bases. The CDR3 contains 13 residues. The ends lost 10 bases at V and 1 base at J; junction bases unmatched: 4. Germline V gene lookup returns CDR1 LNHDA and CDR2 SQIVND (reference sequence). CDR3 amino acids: CATYSGSYNEQFF. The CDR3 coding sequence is TGTGCCACCTATAGCGGGTCCTACAATGAGCAGTTCTTC.

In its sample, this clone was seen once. The CDR3 DNA reads as TGTGCCAGTATAGACAGGGTAGGGAACAATCAGCCCCAGCATTTT. As protein: CASIDRVGNNQPQHF. The chain uses TRBV19 and TRBJ1-5; 7 positions agree with TRBD1. V gave up 7 bases and J gave up 3 bases; unmatched junction bases: 9. The CDR3 loop spans 15 amino acids. Germline CDR1 LNHDA, CDR2 SQIVND (reference sequence).